The 3 T cell receptor beta chains reported below all come from one sample, sequenced in a study of blood T cell repertoires in COVID-19. Some clones are missing from TCRdb's copy, which holds only in-frame ones; the method was immunoSEQ multiplex PCR. The profile shows fewer than 250,000 clones, 87% of them singletons. Input material: PBMCs or T cells enriched from blood (not recorded which). These receptors were collected from a man in his thirties or forties in a cohort exposed to, infected with or recovered from COVID-19 (not recorded which).

This clone was seen a handful of times. The chain recombines TRBV5-4 with TRBJ1-4; 10 bases fit TRBD1. Germline loops: CDR1 SGHNT, CDR2 YYREEE (reference sequence). The V segment lost 3 bases and the J segment 7 bases; nucleotides outside the gene matches: 6. The CDR3 contains 15 residues. The CDR3 DNA reads as TGTGCCAGCAGCTCCCCGGGACAGGGGATTGAAAAACTGTTTTTT. Its translation is CASSSPGQGIEKLFF.

This clone was recorded once. The gene calls are TRBV4-1 and TRBJ2-6; D is perhaps TRBD1 (6 bases). The CDR3 spans 19 residues. CDR1 and CDR2 from the germline V gene are MGHRA and YSYEKL. V shed 4 bases and J shed 1 base, with 20 bases lying between them. The CDR3 region has the DNA TGCGCCAGCAGCCCTCGGCATGGCAGGGGAATTTCTGGGGCCAACGTCCTGACTTTC. Translation: CASSPRHGRGISGANVLTF.

The chain carries TRBV14 and TRBJ2-7; the match to TRBD2 covers 10 bases. Germline CDR1 and CDR2: SGHDN and FVKESK. The ends lost 4 bases at V and 3 bases at J; junction bases unmatched: 12. This CDR3 is built from 17 residues. The DNA of the CDR3 is TGTGCCAGCAGCCCTAAACTACTAGCGGGACTGAGCTACGAGCAGTACTTC. Translated: CASSPKLLAGLSYEQYF.